These 27 T cell receptor beta chains share one sample of origin, sequenced in a study of cytomegalovirus exposure and HLA in healthy donors. PCR amplification relied on 60 Vbeta primers (plus 13 Jbeta primers). Assay used: immunoSEQ multiplex PCR; TCRdb lists only in-frame clones, some missing. This sample contains approximately 58,000 clones. The sequencing sample was made of PBMCs. These receptors were obtained from a young man in good health and CMV-seropositive.

The chain employs TRBV29-1 and TRBJ2-7; possible D gene TRBD2, 5 bases. V was trimmed by 6 bases and J by 0 bases, leaving 12 bases between them. The CDR3 runs 13 residues. Germline lookup yields CDR1 SQVTM and CDR2 ANQGSEA. The CDR3 here is CSVFQRASYEQYF. The CDR3 region has the DNA TGCAGCGTCTTTCAGAGGGCCTCCTACGAGCAGTACTTC.

The rearrangement links TRBV6-6 to TRBJ2-7; tentatively, D is TRBD1 (5 bases). Germline V gene lookup returns CDR1 MNHNY and CDR2 SVGAGI (reference sequence). The V end was cut by 6 bases, the J end by 6 bases, with 15 bases between. This CDR3 spans 13 amino acids. CDR3 loop: CASSLQGYSEQYF. CDR3 nucleotide sequence: TGTGCCAGCAGCCTTCAGGGATATAGCGAGCAGTACTTC.

For the CDR3, the DNA is TGTGCCAGTAGTTCAGCGGGATCCTACGAGCAGTACTTC. Residues: CASSSAGSYEQYF. The genes are TRBV6-1 and TRBJ2-7, with 7 nucleotides matching TRBD2. Germline V gene sequence: CDR1 MNHNS, CDR2 SASEGT. There are 13 residues in the CDR3. V gave up 9 bases and J gave up 1 base; unmatched junction bases: 6.

V and J are TRBV4-2 and TRBJ2-1, with TRBD2 matching 9 bases. CDR1 is LGHNA, CDR2 YNFKEQ, per germline. V was clipped by 1 base and J by 10 bases; unmatched bases: 2. The CDR3 is made up of 13 amino acids. CDR3 bases: TGTGCCAGCAGCCAAGTAGCGGGGGACGAGCAGTTCTTC. It codes for CASSQVAGDEQFF.

J is TRBJ2-2 and V is TRBV5-4; 9 bases fit TRBD2. The germline V gene has CDR1 SGHNT and CDR2 YYREEE (reference sequence). The ends lost 3 bases at V and 6 bases at J; junction bases unmatched: 6. The CDR3 covers 15 residues. CDR3 in DNA: TGTGCCAGCAGCTACACCCCTAGCGGGGCCGGGGAGCTGTTTTTT. Translation gives CASSYTPSGAGELFF.

The chain joins TRBV7-2 to TRBJ1-5; TRBD1 matches at 8 bases. The V gene's germline CDR1 is SGHTA and CDR2 FQGNSA. The CDR3 is made up of 13 amino acids. Trimming at V came to 5 bases and at J to 7 bases, leaving 4 bases not matched to a gene. In DNA, the CDR3 is TGTGCCAGCAGCGCAGGGGGCTACCAGCCCCAGCATTTT. Translated: CASSAGGYQPQHF.

V and J are TRBV28 and TRBJ1-2; D possibly corresponds to TRBD1 (6 bases). V was cut by 6 bases and J by 0 bases, with 17 bases left in between. Looked up from germline, CDR1 is MDHEN and CDR2 is SYDVKM. The CDR3 is 16 residues long. The CDR3 here is CASSHTGYQANYGYTF. Written as DNA, the CDR3 is TGTGCCAGCAGCCATACAGGGTACCAAGCTAACTATGGCTACACCTTC.

The J gene is TRBJ1-5, the V gene TRBV7-2, with TRBD1 matching over 7 bases. With 3 bases clipped from V and 0 bases from J, the junction kept 5 bases outside the gene matches. The CDR3 runs 16 residues. Looked up from germline, CDR1 is SGHTA and CDR2 is FQGNSA. The CDR3 bases are TGTGCCAGCAGCTTGAAGGGGGCCGATAGCAATCAGCCCCAGCATTTT. Its protein product is CASSLKGADSNQPQHF.

The V gene is TRBV6-4, the J gene TRBJ1-1, with 10 nucleotides matching TRBD1. J gave up 3 bases and V 3 bases, and 7 bases lay outside the gene matches. The CDR3 consists of 16 residues. The germline CDR1 and CDR2 sequences are MRHNA and SNTAGT. CDR3: CASSETGGDPYTEAFF. CDR3 in DNA: TGTGCCAGCAGTGAGACAGGGGGCGACCCTTACACTGAAGCTTTCTTT.

The rearrangement links TRBV7-9 to TRBJ2-1, with 9 bases aligning to TRBD2. The CDR3 is 18 residues long. From germline, CDR1 is SEHNR and CDR2 FQNEAQ (reference sequence). The ends lost 0 bases at V and 7 bases at J; junction bases unmatched: 13. The CDR3 DNA reads TGTGCCAGCAGCTTAGCAGGTAGCGGGAGAAGATTAGGGAATGAGCAGTTCTTC. Translated, it gives CASSLAGSGRRLGNEQFF.

This chain connects TRBV19 to TRBJ1-4; the match to TRBD1 covers 12 bases. The germline gives CDR1 LNHDA, CDR2 SQIVND (reference sequence). The V segment lost 11 bases and the J segment 8 bases; nucleotides outside the gene matches: 12. There are 15 residues in the CDR3. CDR3 nucleotides: TGTGCCTCTCGGCCCCGGGACAGGGGGCGAGAAAAACTGTTTTTT. This encodes CASRPRDRGREKLFF.

V and J are TRBV29-1 and TRBJ2-7; weak D call: TRBD2 (7 bases). V lost 4 bases to trimming and J lost 2 bases, with 15 bases between them. Germline values: CDR1 SQVTM, CDR2 ANQGSEA. The CDR3 length is 14 residues. The CDR3: CSVGGGDLPYEQYF. The CDR3 DNA sequence: TGCAGCGTTGGAGGGGGGGACCTTCCCTACGAGCAGTACTTC.

The gene calls are TRBV5-1 and TRBJ1-1; no reliable D call. The CDR3 sequence is 14 residues long. Trimming took off 1 base at V and 6 bases at J, with 13 bases between the two ends. CDR1 is SGHRS, CDR2 YFSETQ, per germline. In DNA form, the CDR3 reads TGCGCCAGCAGCTTGCCCCCTCCACAGTCTGAAGCTTTCTTT. Its translation: CASSLPPPQSEAFF.

V and J are TRBV7-9 and TRBJ1-1; tentatively, D is TRBD1 (6 bases). Trimming removed 4 bases from V and 0 bases from J, with 15 bases in between. The germline V gene encodes CDR1 SEHNR and CDR2 FQNEAQ (reference sequence). This CDR3 region has 16 residues. The DNA of the CDR3 is TGTGCCAGCAGCTCTTACAGGGATCGCATGAACACTGAAGCTTTCTTT. It specifies CASSSYRDRMNTEAFF.

The gene calls are TRBV11-2 and TRBJ2-3, with TRBD2 as a possible D gene (6 bases). There are 18 residues in the CDR3. The V end was cut by 1 base, the J end by 2 bases, with 19 bases between. The V gene's germline CDR1 is SGHAT and CDR2 FQNNGV. The DNA for the CDR3 is TGTGCCAGCAGCTTAGTATCCTTTGGGGGACTCGACACAGATACGCAGTATTTT. It yields the protein CASSLVSFGGLDTDTQYF. Supplemented by reference TRBV11-2 and TRBJ2-3, the full variable domain reads EAGVAQSPRYKIIEKRQSVAFWCNPISGHATLYWYQQILGQGPKLLIQFQNNGVVDDSQLPKDRFSAERLKGVDSTLKIQPAKLEDSAVYLCASSLVSFGGLDTDTQYFGPGTRLTVL.

V usage is TRBV7-3 and J usage is TRBJ1-2; D call uncertain. Germline CDR1 is SGHTA and CDR2 is FQGTGA. CDR3 length equals 14 residues. V was trimmed by 4 bases and J by 0 bases, leaving 9 bases between them. Here the CDR3 reads CASSYRDSNYGYTF. In DNA form, the CDR3 reads TGTGCCAGCAGCTACAGAGATTCTAACTATGGCTACACCTTC. The variable domain in full, with the rest retrieved from reference TRBV7-3 and TRBJ1-2, is GAGVSQTPSNKVTEKGKYVELRCDPISGHTALYWYRQSLGQGPEFLIYFQGTGAADDSGLPNDRFFAVRPEGSVSTLKIQRTERGDSAVYLCASSYRDSNYGYTFGSGTRLTVV.

The rearrangement joins TRBV10-3 to TRBJ2-3; D remains ambiguous. The CDR3 extends over 18 amino acids. The germline V and J ends were trimmed by 0 bases and 2 bases, with 18 bases remaining between them. Germline-derived CDR1 and CDR2 are ENHRY and SYGVKD. The CDR3 sequence: CAISESKGEPETTDTQYF. The CDR3, as DNA: TGTGCCATCAGTGAGTCGAAAGGAGAACCAGAGACCACAGATACGCAGTATTTT.

The chain is built from TRBV5-1 and TRBJ1-1; 10 positions agree with TRBD1. The CDR3 has 14 residues. Germline V gives CDR1 SGHRS, CDR2 YFSETQ. Germline trimming cut 2 bases from V and 6 bases from J; bases unmatched to any gene: 4. This CDR3 is CASSLSGTGAEAFF. The CDR3 bases are TGCGCCAGCAGCTTATCCGGGACAGGGGCTGAAGCTTTCTTT.

The chain has TRBV5-1 and TRBJ2-2; 7 bases align to TRBD1. CDR3 length: 16 residues. V trimming: 1 base; J trimming: 2 bases; junction bases outside the gene matches: 5. Germline V CDR1 and CDR2: SGHRS, YFSETQ. As DNA, the CDR3 is TGCGCCAGCAGCTTGCAGGGGACAGATAACACCGGGGAGCTGTTTTTT. Protein product: CASSLQGTDNTGELFF. Combining the CDR3 with reference TRBV5-1 and TRBJ2-2 gives the whole variable domain KAGVTQTPRYLIKTRGQQVTLSCSPISGHRSVSWYQQTPGQGLQFLFEYFSETQRNKGNFPGRFSGRQFSNSRSEMNVSTLELGDSALYLCASSLQGTDNTGELFFGEGSRLTVL.

V is TRBV6-6 and J is TRBJ1-2; possible D gene TRBD1, 5 bases. Germline assignment: CDR1 MNHNY and CDR2 SVGAGI (reference sequence). V dropped 3 bases and J dropped 7 bases, with 18 bases sitting between them. The length of the CDR3 is 15 residues. CDR3 sequence (DNA): TGTGCCAGCAGTTATTTACGTGGAGGGGAGTCTGGCTACACCTTC. It specifies CASSYLRGGESGYTF.

This sequence joins TRBV6-6 and TRBJ2-2; 7 bases agree with TRBD2. The germline V gene has CDR1 MNHNY and CDR2 SVGAGI (reference sequence). The trim removed 5 bases at V and 1 base at J, leaving 1 base unmatched. There are 14 residues in the CDR3. The CDR3 loop reads CASSGGRNTGELFF. The CDR3 bases are TGTGCCAGCAGTGGCGGGAGGAACACCGGGGAGCTGTTTTTT.

Written as DNA, the CDR3 is TGTGCCAGCAGCGTCTCTCCGGGAGAAAGCTACGAGCAGTACTTC. As protein: CASSVSPGESYEQYF. The chain uses TRBV9 and TRBJ2-7; the D gene is possibly TRBD2 (6 bases). The CDR3 has 15 residues. CDR1 is SGDLS, CDR2 YYNGEE, per germline. The germline V and J ends were trimmed by 2 bases and 3 bases, with 15 bases remaining between them.

This chain uses TRBV23-1 with TRBJ2-1, with D unclear. TRBV23-1 is labeled an ORF, and its function is uncertain. The CDR3 has 14 residues. Trimming removed 0 bases at V and 5 bases at J, with 8 bases between. CDR3 amino acids: CASSQSRSHNEQFF. CDR3 DNA: TGCGCCAGCAGTCAATCGAGGTCCCACAATGAGCAGTTCTTC.

The chain links TRBV28 to TRBJ2-3; 8 bases line up with TRBD2. Looked up from germline, CDR1 is MDHEN and CDR2 is SYDVKM. J lost 2 bases, V lost 2 bases, and 3 bases had no gene match. The CDR3 spans 15 residues. The chain's CDR3 is CASSLRTSPTDTQYF. CDR3 in DNA: TGTGCCAGCAGTTTACGGACTAGCCCCACAGATACGCAGTATTTT.

In DNA, the CDR3 is TGTGCCGCTTCCACTAGCGGAGGCACCGGGGAGCTGTTTTTT. It codes for CAASTSGGTGELFF. The rearrangement links TRBV15 to TRBJ2-2, with 8 positions matching TRBD2. The CDR3 extends over 14 amino acids. Germline trimming cut 11 bases from V and 4 bases from J; bases unmatched to any gene: 9. Looked up from germline, CDR1 is LNHNV and CDR2 is YYDKDF (reference sequence).

This chain joins TRBV10-3 and TRBJ2-1, with D perhaps matching TRBD2 (6 bases). Germline CDR1 ENHRY, CDR2 SYGVKD. Trimming took 4 bases from V and 3 from J, leaving 13 bases between them. The CDR3 is 15 residues long. CDR3 loop: CAISAQTGDYNEQFF. The DNA of the CDR3 is TGTGCCATCAGTGCCCAAACGGGGGACTACAATGAGCAGTTCTTC.

This chain joins TRBV5-1 and TRBJ1-2; D unresolved. V was pared by 3 bases and J by 1 base, with 4 bases between. Germline V lookup: CDR1 SGHRS, CDR2 YFSETQ. This CDR3 is built from 12 residues. CDR3 nucleotides: TGCGCCAGCAGCTCAGTTAACTATGGCTACACCTTC. This gives the protein CASSSVNYGYTF.